The next 21 T cell receptor beta chains were all read from a single sample in a study of blood T cell repertoires in COVID-19. Data came from immunoSEQ multiplex PCR; TCRdb stores just in-frame clones and leaves some out. The sample contains 200,000 to 250,000 clones, roughly 80% of which appear only once. The specimen sequenced was peripheral blood. All receptors derive from a man under 40 with active or convalescent COVID-19.

The chain joins TRBV4-2 to TRBJ1-5, with D tentatively TRBD1 (5 bases). This CDR3 region has 16 residues. V lost 6 bases, J lost 2 bases, and 17 bases lay in between. CDR1 is LGHNA, CDR2 YNFKEQ, per germline. CDR3 in DNA: TGTGCCAGCAGGCAGGGAGGAGAGGGTCGCAATCAGCCCCAGCATTTT. It is translated as CASRQGGEGRNQPQHF.

This CDR3 is CASSLSQGSTYEQYF. The CDR3 nucleotides read TGTGCCAGCAGTTTATCCCAGGGATCTACCTACGAGCAGTACTTC. The V call is TRBV28, the J call TRBJ2-7; the D gene is possibly TRBD1 (5 bases). The CDR3 spans 15 residues. Trimming removed 1 base from V and 2 bases from J, with 12 bases in between. The V gene's germline CDR1 is MDHEN and CDR2 SYDVKM.

The chain recombines TRBV7-2 with TRBJ2-5, with 16 bases fitting TRBD2. Germline V gene sequence: CDR1 SGHTA, CDR2 FQGNSA. The CDR3 loop spans 16 amino acids. V was pared by 5 bases and J by 4 bases, with 4 bases of the junction left unmatched. CDR3: CASSTGLAGGRETQYF. DNA of the CDR3: TGTGCCAGCAGCACGGGACTAGCGGGGGGGCGAGAGACCCAGTACTTC.

The V gene is TRBV5-1, the J gene TRBJ2-1, with TRBD2 matching 11 bases. CDR3 length: 15 amino acids. Germline CDR1 is SGHRS and CDR2 is YFSETQ. V lost 0 bases to trimming and J lost 4 bases; unmatched junction nucleotides: 0. This CDR3 reads CASSLGTSGYNEQFF. Written as DNA, the CDR3 is TGCGCCAGCAGCTTGGGGACTAGCGGGTACAATGAGCAGTTCTTC.

The chain combines TRBV25-1 with TRBJ2-3; 10 bases map to TRBD1. Germline V lookup: CDR1 MGHDK, CDR2 SYGVNS. CDR3 length: 15 amino acids. V shed 3 bases, J shed 6 bases, and the junction held 6 bases outside the gene matches. In nucleotides, the CDR3 is TGTGCCAGCAGTGAGGGACAGGGGAGGGAGGATACGCAGTATTTT. Translated, it gives CASSEGQGREDTQYF. The whole variable domain, filled in from reference TRBV25-1 and TRBJ2-3, reads EADIYQTPRYLVIGTGKKITLECSQTMGHDKMYWYQQDPGMELHLIHYSYGVNSTEKGDLSSESTVSRIRTEHFPLTLESARPSHTSQYLCASSEGQGREDTQYFGPGTRLTVL.

In regard to this clone: The sample contains more than one DNA sequence encoding this CDR3. The chain carries TRBV4-2 and TRBJ1-1; no clear D gene. Trimming took 1 base from V and 3 from J, leaving 12 bases between them. Germline CDR1 reads LGHNA; CDR2 reads YNFKEQ. This CDR3 is 15 amino acids long. This CDR3 is CASSQGLGGDTEAFF. In nucleotides, the CDR3 is TGTGCCAGCAGCCAAGGACTAGGTGGGGACACTGAAGCTTTCTTT.

The J gene is TRBJ1-2, the V gene TRBV2; 10 bases map to TRBD1. Germline trimming cut 6 bases from V and 5 bases from J; bases unmatched to any gene: 9. The CDR3 extends over 15 amino acids. Germline V gene sequence: CDR1 SNHLY, CDR2 FYNNEI. The CDR3 coding sequence is TGTGCCAGCAGGGAGACAGGGGGCGCGTGGTATGGCTACACCTTC. It specifies CASRETGGAWYGYTF.

This sequence joins TRBV7-9 and TRBJ1-2, with D perhaps matching TRBD1 (5 bases). Germline loops: CDR1 SEHNR, CDR2 FQNEAQ (reference sequence). CDR3 length: 13 amino acids. The V end lost 2 bases, the J end lost 10 bases, and 14 bases lay between the germline ends. The CDR3 is CASSLPETDDYTF. The DNA for the CDR3 is TGTGCCAGCAGCTTACCCGAGACAGACGACTACACCTTC.

This rearrangement joins TRBV30 to TRBJ1-1, with a possible D match to TRBD1 (6 bases). Germline CDR1 GTSNPN, CDR2 SVGIG (reference sequence). V was cut by 8 bases and J by 0 bases, with 25 bases left in between. The CDR3 totals 17 residues. The CDR3 DNA reads TGTGCCCAAACTAGGCAGGGGTTTTTCACTATGAACACTGAAGCTTTCTTT. Translation gives CAQTRQGFFTMNTEAFF.

The chain is built from TRBV3-1 (or the pseudogene TRBV3-2) and TRBJ1-1; perhaps TRBD1 as D (6 bases). The CDR3 length is 14 residues. The germline CDR1 and CDR2 sequences are LGHDT and YNNKEL (reference sequence). The V and J ends lost 1 base and 6 bases respectively, with 12 bases between them. CDR3 loop: CASSQGGTNPEAFF. The CDR3 DNA reads TGTGCCAGCAGCCAAGGGGGGACAAACCCTGAAGCTTTCTTT.

The rearrangement links TRBV5-4 to TRBJ1-2, with D maybe TRBD1 (6 bases). V lost 0 bases to trimming and J lost 8 bases, with 14 bases between them. Per the germline V gene, CDR1 is SGHNT and CDR2 is YYREEE (reference sequence). The CDR3 loop spans 14 amino acids. CDR3 amino acids: CASSLAAAGAGYTF. The CDR3 DNA sequence: TGTGCCAGCAGCTTGGCCGCGGCAGGGGCCGGCTACACCTTC.

For the CDR3, the DNA is TGTGCCAGCAGTTCTTTCTATTCCGGGACAGGGGACCGCTCTGGAAACACCATATATTTT. Its protein product is CASSSFYSGTGDRSGNTIYF. The rearrangement links TRBV27 to TRBJ1-3; 10 bases line up with TRBD1. CDR1 and CDR2 from the germline V gene are MNHEY and SMNVEV (reference sequence). The CDR3 is 20 amino acids. Trimming removed 4 bases from V and 0 bases from J; junction bases left unmatched: 15.

The count of this clone is one. The chain uses TRBV28 and TRBJ2-7; TRBD2 might be the D (5 bases). Trimming shortened V by 5 bases and J by 3 bases, and 17 bases separated the two germline ends. The CDR3 consists of 15 residues. Germline V gene lookup returns CDR1 MDHEN and CDR2 SYDVKM. CDR3 sequence: CASSDLIGRGYEQYF. The CDR3 region has the DNA TGTGCCAGCAGTGATCTTATCGGACGGGGCTACGAGCAGTACTTC.

This chain connects TRBV10-1 to TRBJ1-1; 7 bases agree with TRBD1. The CDR3 contains 13 residues. V lost 8 bases, J lost 2 bases, and 5 bases stayed unmatched. Per the germline V gene, CDR1 is WNHNN and CDR2 is SYGVQD (reference sequence). CDR3 nucleotide sequence: TGCGCCAGCGAAGAGGGGGCAAACACTGAAGCTTTCTTT. This translates into CASEEGANTEAFF.

This clone was detected a few times. The rearrangement uses TRBV30 and TRBJ1-5, with D uncertain. This CDR3 has 14 residues. Germline lookup yields CDR1 GTSNPN and CDR2 SVGIG (reference sequence). V lost 5 bases and J lost 4, with 15 bases in between. DNA of the CDR3: TGTGCCTGGGCCCGACAATCTGATAATCAGCCCCAGCATTTT. It yields the protein CAWARQSDNQPQHF.

This rearrangement joins TRBV30 to TRBJ1-2; 9 nucleotides agree with TRBD1. Trimming at V came to 8 bases and at J to 4 bases, leaving 11 bases not matched to a gene. The CDR3 totals 14 residues. CDR1 is GTSNPN and CDR2 is SVGIG in the germline V gene (reference sequence). The CDR3 loop reads CAGPKGTGLYGYTF. The CDR3 DNA reads TGTGCCGGCCCAAAGGGGACAGGGCTCTATGGCTACACCTTC.

The J gene is TRBJ2-7, the V gene TRBV28; a possible D gene is TRBD2 (7 bases). CDR3 length: 16 residues. Germline assignment: CDR1 MDHEN and CDR2 SYDVKM. Trimming took off 5 bases at V and 0 bases at J, with 17 bases between the two ends. CDR3 in DNA: TGTGCCAGCAGTACCTCTCTGCGGGGGCCCTCCTACGAGCAGTACTTC. Its protein product is CASSTSLRGPSYEQYF. Full variable domain (remainder filled in from reference TRBV28 and TRBJ2-7): DVKVTQSSRYLVKRTGEKVFLECVQDMDHENMFWYRQDPGLGLRLIYFSYDVKMKEKGDIPEGYSVSREKKERFSLILESASTNQTSMYLCASSTSLRGPSYEQYFGPGTRLTVT.

The chain joins TRBV28 to TRBJ2-7; TRBD2 is a possible D gene (5 bases). Trimming pared 6 bases from V and 3 bases from J, leaving 21 bases between. This CDR3 is 16 amino acids long. Germline-derived CDR1 and CDR2 are MDHEN and SYDVKM. As DNA, the CDR3 is TGTGCCAGCAGCGGTCCGGGCGAGGGCACTTACTACGAGCAGTACTTC. Translated, it gives CASSGPGEGTYYEQYF.

The chain uses TRBV15 and TRBJ1-1; tentatively, D is TRBD1 (5 bases). CDR1 is LNHNV and CDR2 is YYDKDF in the germline V gene (reference sequence). CDR3 size: 15 residues. The V end lost 0 bases, the J end lost 10 bases, and 18 bases lay between the germline ends. The CDR3 loop is CATSRDLGAKVSAFF. DNA of the CDR3: TGTGCCACCAGCAGAGATCTAGGGGCTAAAGTATCAGCTTTCTTT.

This chain joins TRBV6-6 and TRBJ1-1; a weak D match, TRBD1 (5 bases). This CDR3 is 14 amino acids long. In germline, CDR1 is MNHNY, CDR2 SVGAGI (reference sequence). Trimming cost V 7 bases and J 0 bases, with 12 bases left between them. The CDR3 DNA is TGTGCCAGCACCACGACAGCTGTGAACACTGAAGCTTTCTTT. Translating gives CASTTTAVNTEAFF.

The CDR3 DNA reads as TGTGCCAGCAGTTCCCGGACTAGCGGGAGCCAGAGCTCCTACGAGCAGTACTTC. Residues: CASSSRTSGSQSSYEQYF. The gene calls are TRBV27 and TRBJ2-7; TRBD2 matches 13 bases. CDR3 length equals 18 residues. From germline, CDR1 is MNHEY and CDR2 SMNVEV (reference sequence). After removal of 4 bases from V and 0 bases from J, the junction contained 9 bases not matched to a gene.